This T cell receptor (beta chain) derives from a study of blood T cell repertoires in COVID-19. On the study more broadly: The United States, Italy and Spain were the sources of the acute and convalescent COVID-19 samples. T cells, B-cell-depleted T cells, or PBMCs provided the cDNA or gDNA that served as material.

This CDR3 contains 13 residues. From germline, CDR1 is SNHLY and CDR2 FYNNEI. The trim removed 6 bases at V and 9 bases at J, leaving 6 bases unmatched. Methods used by the authors: Estimation of nucleated cell counts relied on the amplification of reference gene primers. Assay: immunoSEQ multiplex PCR; the TCRdb copy retains only in-frame clones and omits some. V and J calls and clone size are those listed in that table; D and trimming were worked out from the DNA. The data contain 370,000 or so clones, roughly 80% of them singletons. J is TRBJ2-1 and V is TRBV2; TRBD1 matches 9 bases. The receptor was derived from a human donor with acute or convalescent COVID-19. The donor label of this sample is uncertain. The material sequenced was peripheral blood. In DNA, the CDR3 is TGTGCCAGCAGGAGGGACAGGGAGACTGAGCAGTTCTTC. Its translation is CASRRDRETEQFF.